A selection of T cell receptor beta chains follows, all from one sample in a study of blood T cell repertoires in COVID-19. This table comes from immunoSEQ multiplex PCR, and its TCRdb copy is limited to in-frame clones, with some not included. The profile shows 200,000 to 250,000 clones, approximately 90% of them singletons. Source material: PBMCs or T cells enriched from blood (not recorded which). Receptor source: a young woman with acute COVID-19. CDR3s include the opening cysteine and the closing phenylalanine or tryptophan. Each record gives: V gene, CDR3 length, D gene, clone size, J gene, CDR3 DNA, CDR3 protein. D genes are given only for firm matches. Clone size, where shown, is once, few, many, or a class for clones that have expanded.

>TRBV18|16|TRBD1|.|TRBJ1-1
TGTGCCAGCTCACCTGGGACAGGGCTAGAGAACACTGAAGCTTTCTTT
CASSPGTGLENTEAFF
>TRBV5-1|16|.|.|TRBJ1-1
TGCGCCAGCAGGGAGGGTGGGAGCCGGGACGCCACTGAAGCTTTCTTT
CASREGGSRDATEAFF
>TRBV23-1|22|TRBD1|.|TRBJ2-6
TGCGCCAGCAGTCAAATGGGACGGTTTGTAGGGGGCAGGGGTTCAGGGGCCAACGTCCTGACTTTC
CASSQMGRFVGGRGSGANVLTF
>TRBV12-5|13|.|.|TRBJ1-2
TGTGCTAGTGGTTTGTATGCCAGTACTGGCTACACCTTC
CASGLYASTGYTF
>TRBV6-5|15|.|.|TRBJ1-1
TGTGCCAGCAGTTACTCAGACAGGCCGAACACTGAAGCTTTCTTT
CASSYSDRPNTEAFF
>TRBV14|15|TRBD1|.|TRBJ2-5
TGTGCCAGCAGCCGACTGACAGGGGGCGGGGAGACCCAGTACTTC
CASSRLTGGGETQYF
>TRBV11-2|12|TRBD1|.|TRBJ2-3
TGTGCCAGCAGCCACAGGGGGGATACGCAGTATTTT
CASSHRGDTQYF
>TRBV30|15|TRBD1|.|TRBJ1-5
TGTGCCTGGAGTGCCTTCAGACAGGGAGATCAGCCCCAGCATTTT
CAWSAFRQGDQPQHF
>TRBV5-6|13|.|.|TRBJ2-2
TGTGCCAGCAGCTTGGGAGACACCGGGGAGCTGTTTTTT
CASSLGDTGELFF
>TRBV6-1|14|.|.|TRBJ1-2
TGTGCCAGCAGTGAAGCCAGACAGGTCAATGGCTACACCTTC
CASSEARQVNGYTF
>TRBV29-1|13|TRBD1|.|TRBJ2-7
TGCAGCGTTGTATCCGACAGGGGTGAGGGGCAGTACTTC
CSVVSDRGEGQYF
>TRBV7-9|15|.|few|TRBJ1-1
TGTGCCAGCAGCTTAGGGGCGGGGGTAATTGCTGAAGCTTTCTTT
CASSLGAGVIAEAFF
>TRBV11-2|13|.|.|TRBJ2-7
TGTGCCAGCAGCCGACAGGCCTCCTACGAGCAGTACTTC
CASSRQASYEQYF
>TRBV7-9|18|TRBD1|.|TRBJ2-1
TGTGCCAGCAGCTCCCCCCCCGGGACAGGGGGTATCTACAATGAGCAGTTCTTC
CASSSPPGTGGIYNEQFF
>TRBV18|10|.|.|TRBJ2-1
TGTGCCAGCTCACCTAGGGGGCAGTTCTTC
CASSPRGQFF
>TRBV3-1/TRBV3-2|14|TRBD1|once|TRBJ1-6
TGTGCCAGCAGCCACCAGGGGGGAAATTCACCCCTCCACTTT
CASSHQGGNSPLHF
>TRBV2|15|TRBD1|.|TRBJ2-6
TGTGCCAGCAGTGGGGACAGCTCTGGGGCCAACGTCCTGACTTTC
CASSGDSSGANVLTF
>TRBV6-2/TRBV6-3|15|TRBD1|.|TRBJ1-2
TGTGCCAGCAGTCGCGGGACAGGGAAGGACTATGGCTACACCTTC
CASSRGTGKDYGYTF
>TRBV5-4|13|.|.|TRBJ2-5
TGTGCCAGCAGGCCGGGAACCCAAGAGACCCAGTACTTC
CASRPGTQETQYF
>TRBV7-2|14|TRBD1|.|TRBJ2-5
TGTGCCAGCAGCGTCCGGGACAGGGGACAGACCCAGTACTTC
CASSVRDRGQTQYF
>TRBV19|14|.|.|TRBJ1-5
TGTGCCAGCTCCGCGAGAGGCAGCGTTCAGCCCCAGCATTTT
CASSARGSVQPQHF
>TRBV6-5|12|.|.|TRBJ1-5
TGTGCCAGCAGCCCCGGCAATCAGCCCCAGCATTTT
CASSPGNQPQHF
>TRBV3-1/TRBV3-2|15|TRBD1|.|TRBJ1-1
TGTGCCAGCAGGACAAACGACAGGGCGAACACTGAAGCTTTCTTT
CASRTNDRANTEAFF
>TRBV13|15|.|.|TRBJ1-2
TGTGCCAGCAGCTCGATCTACGCGACACCTAAAGGCTACACCTTC
CASSSIYATPKGYTF
>TRBV25-1|16|.|.|TRBJ1-5
TGTGCCAGCAGTGAACCAGGGACACGGATCAATCAGCCCCAGCATTTT
CASSEPGTRINQPQHF
>TRBV5-1|14|.|once|TRBJ1-1
TGCGCCAGCAGCTTTGAGGGCGGGGACACTGAAGCTTTCTTT
CASSFEGGDTEAFF
>TRBV27|12|.|.|TRBJ2-1
TGTGCCAGCAGTTTAGGAGACGGTGAGCAGTTCTTC
CASSLGDGEQFF
>TRBV6-5|15|TRBD1|.|TRBJ1-1
TGTGCCAGCAGACCCGGACAGGGGGCTGTCGCTGAAGCTTTCTTT
CASRPGQGAVAEAFF
>TRBV5-4|15|TRBD2|.|TRBJ2-1
TGTGCCAGCAGCCCTAGCGGGGATTACTACAATGAGCAGTTCTTC
CASSPSGDYYNEQFF
>TRBV11-3|16|.|.|TRBJ1-6
TGTGCCAGCAGCTTAGGATCACCTAATGGAGATTCACCCCTCCACTTT
CASSLGSPNGDSPLHF
>TRBV3-1/TRBV3-2|15|.|.|TRBJ2-3
TGTGCCAGCAGCCAAGATACAGGGCGAGCAGATACGCAGTATTTT
CASSQDTGRADTQYF
>TRBV30|16|TRBD1|.|TRBJ2-1
TGTGCCTGGACTGTTCCCCGGGACAGAGCCTACAATGAGCAGTTCTTC
CAWTVPRDRAYNEQFF
>TRBV27|15|.|.|TRBJ1-2
TGTGCCAGCAGCCCAGGGACAACTGCTAACTATGGCTACACCTTC
CASSPGTTANYGYTF
>TRBV6-1|16|.|.|TRBJ1-6
TGTGCCAGCAGTGCGCGGGAGGTAGCCTATAATTCACCCCTCCACTTT
CASSAREVAYNSPLHF
>TRBV19|12|.|.|TRBJ1-2
TGTGCCAGTCCGGGGTCCAGTTATGGCTACACCTTC
CASPGSSYGYTF
>TRBV15|17|.|few|TRBJ1-5
TGTGCCACCAGCCGTGGGGTGGGGGACTATAGCAATCAGCCCCAGCATTTT
CATSRGVGDYSNQPQHF
>TRBV4-3|15|.|.|TRBJ1-1
TGCGCCAGCAGCCAAGACCCCCCAGGGGCCACTGAAGCTTTCTTT
CASSQDPPGATEAFF
>TRBV7-2|14|.|.|TRBJ2-7
TGTGCCAGCAGCTTAGTGGGGGGGCCCGGCGAGCAGTACTTC
CASSLVGGPGEQYF
>TRBV7-9|14|TRBD1|.|TRBJ1-2
TGTGCCAGCAGCTTTTCGACAGGGGAGGGTGGCTACACCTTC
CASSFSTGEGGYTF
>TRBV30|13|TRBD1|.|TRBJ1-5
TGTGCCTGGAGTGGCAGGGGGGATCAGCCCCAGCATTTT
CAWSGRGDQPQHF
>TRBV10-3|15|TRBD2|.|TRBJ2-1
TGTGCCATCAGTGGGGATAGCGGGGCTGCATGGGAGCAGTTCTTC
CAISGDSGAAWEQFF
>TRBV5-1|16|TRBD1|.|TRBJ1-6
TGCGCCAGCAGCTTTTCAGGGGGAGGCTATAATTCACCCCTCCACTTT
CASSFSGGGYNSPLHF
>TRBV19|17|.|once|TRBJ2-4
TGTGCCAGTACCGATCCCTCGGGCGCTAAGGGGGAAAACATTCAGTACTTC
CASTDPSGAKGENIQYF
>TRBV20-1|11|.|.|TRBJ1-1
TGCAGTGCTAGAGAGCAGACTGAAGCTTTCTTT
CSAREQTEAFF